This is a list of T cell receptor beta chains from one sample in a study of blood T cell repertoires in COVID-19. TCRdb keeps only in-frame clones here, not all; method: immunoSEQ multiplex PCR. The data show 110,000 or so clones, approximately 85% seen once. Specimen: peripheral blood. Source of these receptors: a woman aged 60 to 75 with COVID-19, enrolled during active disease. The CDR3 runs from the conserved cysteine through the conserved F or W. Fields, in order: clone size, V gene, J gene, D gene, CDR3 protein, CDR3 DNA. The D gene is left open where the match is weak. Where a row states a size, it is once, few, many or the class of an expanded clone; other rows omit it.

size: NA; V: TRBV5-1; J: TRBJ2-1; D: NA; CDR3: CASSLKSVSNEQFF; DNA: TGCGCCAGCAGCTTAAAATCAGTGTCCAATGAGCAGTTCTTC
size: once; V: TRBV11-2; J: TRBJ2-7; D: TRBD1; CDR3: CASSLLGQGIYEQYF; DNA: TGTGCCAGCAGCTTACTAGGACAGGGGATATACGAGCAGTACTTC
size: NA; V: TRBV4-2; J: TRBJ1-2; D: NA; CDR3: CASSQDSADGYTF; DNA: TGTGCCAGCAGCCAAGATAGCGCGGATGGCTACACCTTC
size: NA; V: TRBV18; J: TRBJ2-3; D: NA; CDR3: CASSPLGLPHSTDTQYF; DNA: TGTGCCAGCTCACCACTCGGACTACCTCATAGCACAGATACGCAGTATTTT
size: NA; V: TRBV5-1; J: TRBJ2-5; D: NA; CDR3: CASTPSRVQETQYF; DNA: TGCGCCAGCACCCCCAGCAGGGTACAAGAGACCCAGTACTTC
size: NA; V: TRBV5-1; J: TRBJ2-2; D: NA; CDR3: CASSPTGANTGELFF; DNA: TGCGCCAGCAGCCCTACAGGCGCGAACACCGGGGAGCTGTTTTTT
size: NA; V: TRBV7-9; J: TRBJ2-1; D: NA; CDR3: CASSFFSNDEQFF; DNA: TGTGCCAGCAGCTTTTTTAGCAACGATGAGCAGTTCTTC
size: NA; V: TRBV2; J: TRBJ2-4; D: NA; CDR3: CASSDGRGRMAKNIQYF; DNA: TGTGCCAGCAGTGACGGGAGGGGGCGGATGGCCAAAAACATTCAGTACTTC
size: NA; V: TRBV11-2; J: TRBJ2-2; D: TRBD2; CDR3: CASSYTGGYTGELFF; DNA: TGTGCCAGCAGCTATACGGGGGGGTACACCGGGGAGCTGTTTTTT
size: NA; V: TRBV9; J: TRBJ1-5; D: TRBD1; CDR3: CASSVGQGVQPQHF; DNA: TGTGCCAGCAGCGTAGGCCAGGGGGTACAGCCCCAGCATTTT
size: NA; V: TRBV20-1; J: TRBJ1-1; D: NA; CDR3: CSASGGNEAFF; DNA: TGCAGTGCTAGTGGGGGCAATGAAGCTTTCTTT
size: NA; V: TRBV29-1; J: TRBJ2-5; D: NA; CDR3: CSVVFFPGIGLLETQYF; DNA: TGCAGCGTTGTCTTTTTCCCAGGGATAGGGCTCTTGGAGACCCAGTACTTC
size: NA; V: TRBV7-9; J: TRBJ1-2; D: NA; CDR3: CASSSGEYYGYTF; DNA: TGTGCCAGCAGCTCCGGGGAATACTATGGCTACACCTTC
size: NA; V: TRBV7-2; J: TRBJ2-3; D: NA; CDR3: CASSLVVGGSVGPDTQYF; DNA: TGTGCCAGCAGCTTAGTGGTTGGGGGGTCCGTGGGTCCAGATACGCAGTATTTT
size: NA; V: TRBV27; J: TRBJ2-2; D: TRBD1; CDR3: CASRNTGTGIPPGELFF; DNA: TGTGCCAGCAGGAACACCGGGACAGGGATCCCCCCCGGGGAGCTGTTTTTT
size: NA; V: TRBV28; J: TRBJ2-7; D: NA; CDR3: CASSLQVDEQYF; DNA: TGTGCCAGCAGTTTACAGGTCGACGAGCAGTACTTC
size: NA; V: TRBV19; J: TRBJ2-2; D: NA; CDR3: CASSRFGQGNTGELFF; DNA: TGTGCCAGTAGTAGGTTCGGCCAGGGAAACACCGGGGAGCTGTTTTTT
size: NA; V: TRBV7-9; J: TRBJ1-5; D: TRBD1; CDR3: CASSLGDSGQPQHF; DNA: TGTGCCAGCAGCTTAGGGGACAGCGGGCAGCCCCAGCATTTT
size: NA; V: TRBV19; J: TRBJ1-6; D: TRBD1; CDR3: CASSIVGTGASPLHF; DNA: TGTGCCAGTAGTATAGTTGGGACAGGGGCTTCACCCCTCCACTTT
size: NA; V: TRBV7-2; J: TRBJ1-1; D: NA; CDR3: CASSLTGNQAEAFF; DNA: TGTGCCAGCAGCCTCACAGGTAATCAGGCTGAAGCTTTCTTT
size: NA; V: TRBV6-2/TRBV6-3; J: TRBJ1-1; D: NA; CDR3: CASSYGGGMNTEAFF; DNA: TGTGCCAGCAGCTATGGGGGAGGCATGAACACTGAAGCTTTCTTT
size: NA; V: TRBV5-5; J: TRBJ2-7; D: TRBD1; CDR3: CASSLRDRGHEQYF; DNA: TGTGCCAGCAGCTTAAGGGACAGGGGCCACGAGCAGTACTTC
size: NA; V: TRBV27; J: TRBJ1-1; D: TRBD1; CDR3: CASSSLAGGYTEAFF; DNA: TGTGCCAGCAGTTCCCTGGCAGGGGGGTACACTGAAGCTTTCTTT
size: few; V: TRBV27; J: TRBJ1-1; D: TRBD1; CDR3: CASSLSSRGTVNTEAFF; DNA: TGTGCCAGCAGTTTATCGAGCAGGGGGACGGTAAACACTGAAGCTTTCTTT
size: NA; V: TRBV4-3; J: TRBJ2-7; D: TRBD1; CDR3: CASSQDLSLTGGSYEQYF; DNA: TGCGCCAGCAGCCAAGATTTGTCTTTGACAGGGGGCAGCTACGAGCAGTACTTC
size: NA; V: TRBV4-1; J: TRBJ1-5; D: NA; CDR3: CASSQGRQRAQPQHF; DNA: TGCGCCAGCAGCCAAGGGAGACAGCGGGCTCAGCCCCAGCATTTT
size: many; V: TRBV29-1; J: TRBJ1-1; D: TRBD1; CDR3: CSVGRGQTEAFF; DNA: TGCAGCGTAGGCAGGGGGCAGACTGAAGCTTTCTTT
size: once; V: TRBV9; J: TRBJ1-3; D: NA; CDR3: CASSLQQGPGNTIYF; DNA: TGTGCCAGCAGCCTCCAACAGGGACCTGGAAACACCATATATTTT
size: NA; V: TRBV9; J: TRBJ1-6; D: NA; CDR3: CASSVGGQLNSPLHF; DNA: TGTGCCAGCAGCGTAGGGGGACAACTTAATTCACCCCTCCACTTT
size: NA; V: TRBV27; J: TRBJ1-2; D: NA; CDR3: CASSLLAGNYGYTF; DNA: TGTGCCAGCAGTCTCCTGGCAGGAAACTATGGCTACACCTTC
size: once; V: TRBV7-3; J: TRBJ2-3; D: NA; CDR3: CASSLQLASTDTQYF; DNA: TGTGCCAGCAGCTTACAGCTAGCGAGCACAGATACGCAGTATTTT
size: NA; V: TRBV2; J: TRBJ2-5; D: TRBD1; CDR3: CASSRDRDGETQYF; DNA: TGTGCCAGCAGTCGGGACAGGGACGGAGAGACCCAGTACTTC
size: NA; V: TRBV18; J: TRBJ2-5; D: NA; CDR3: CASSPEVEETQYF; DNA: TGTGCCAGCTCACCAGAAGTGGAGGAGACCCAGTACTTC
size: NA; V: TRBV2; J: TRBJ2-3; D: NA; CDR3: CASILTGSTDTQYF; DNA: TGTGCCAGCATATTGACAGGTAGCACAGATACGCAGTATTTT
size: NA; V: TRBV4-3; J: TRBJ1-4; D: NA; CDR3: CASSQDSNVEKLFF; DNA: TGCGCCAGCAGCCAAGATAGTAATGTCGAAAAACTGTTTTTT
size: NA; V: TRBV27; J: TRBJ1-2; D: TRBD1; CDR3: CASSSGQGDDYGYTF; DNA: TGTGCCAGCAGTTCGGGACAGGGAGACGACTATGGCTACACCTTC
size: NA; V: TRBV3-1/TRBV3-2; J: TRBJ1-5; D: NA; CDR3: CASSLTAYYSNQPQHF; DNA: TGTGCCAGCAGCCTGACAGCATATTATAGCAATCAGCCCCAGCATTTT
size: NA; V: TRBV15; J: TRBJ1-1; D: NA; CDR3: CATSRDFGGADTEAFF; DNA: TGTGCCACCAGCAGAGATTTTGGGGGCGCGGACACTGAAGCTTTCTTT